This passage covers 31 T cell receptor beta chains from one sample sequenced in a study of early stage breast cancer tumors. The data were produced by immunoSEQ multiplex PCR, yet TCRdb's version contains in-frame clones alone and is incomplete. The sample carries 25,000 to 35,000 clones, almost 75% recorded once. What was sequenced was breast tumor tissue. These receptors were taken from a person aged 25 to 40 with breast cancer.

This sequence joins TRBV18 and TRBJ1-2, with unresolved D. CDR1 is KGHSH, CDR2 LQKENI, per germline. This CDR3 comprises 14 residues. V was shortened by 5 bases and J by 5 bases, with 15 bases between the two germline ends. The CDR3 DNA sequence: TGTGCCAGCTCAAAGGAGCGGGAGGAGTATGGCTACACCTTC. Encoded protein: CASSKEREEYGYTF. The variable domain in full, with the rest retrieved from reference TRBV18 and TRBJ1-2, is NAGVMQNPRHLVRRRGQEARLRCSPMKGHSHVYWYRQLPEEGLKFMVYLQKENIIDESGMPKERFSAEFPKEGPSILRIQQVVRGDSAAYFCASSKEREEYGYTFGSGTRLTVV.

The genes are TRBV19 and TRBJ2-1; D is uncertain. Germline CDR1 and CDR2: LNHDA and SQIVND (reference sequence). This CDR3 is 13 amino acids long. Trimming cost V 1 base and J 5 bases, with 6 bases left between them. The CDR3 DNA reads as TGTGCCAGTAGTATAGGTCAGAACAATGAGCAGTTCTTC. Encoded protein: CASSIGQNNEQFF.

The chain uses TRBV2 and TRBJ1-1; D is undetermined. The CDR3 extends over 11 amino acids. Germline V gene lookup returns CDR1 SNHLY and CDR2 FYNNEI. Trimming left V 6 bases short and J 6 bases short, with 8 bases between. The CDR3 DNA sequence: TGTGCCAGCAGGTACATTGCTGAAGCTTTCTTT. This encodes CASRYIAEAFF.

This clone has a single count. This rearrangement joins TRBV7-2 to TRBJ2-1; D call uncertain. The CDR3 runs to 15 residues. Germline CDR1 is SGHTA and CDR2 is FQGNSA. The V end was cut by 3 bases, the J end by 2 bases, with 11 bases between. CDR3 sequence: CASSFLTGTYNEQFF. The DNA for the CDR3 is TGTGCCAGCAGCTTTTTAACGGGCACCTACAATGAGCAGTTCTTC.

The genes are TRBV30 and TRBJ2-7; TRBD2 matches 9 bases. Germline loops: CDR1 GTSNPN, CDR2 SVGIG (reference sequence). This CDR3 has 14 amino acids. J was trimmed by 9 bases and V by 2 bases; bases with no gene match: 11. The CDR3 DNA sequence: TGTGCCTGGAGTTATAGCGGGAGCGGGGTAGGGCAGTACTTC. Residues: CAWSYSGSGVGQYF.

V gene TRBV19 combines with J gene TRBJ1-2; TRBD1 is a possible D gene (6 bases). Germline assignment: CDR1 LNHDA and CDR2 SQIVND (reference sequence). The CDR3 runs to 13 residues. Trimming shortened V by 3 bases and J by 7 bases, and 12 bases separated the two germline ends. The CDR3 here is CASSIGSGVGYTF. For the CDR3, the DNA is TGTGCCAGTAGTATTGGCTCAGGGGTTGGCTACACCTTC.

This chain joins TRBV4-3 and TRBJ2-7; D unclear. The V end lost 3 bases, the J end lost 5 bases, and 20 bases lay between the germline ends. Germline V gene lookup returns CDR1 LGHNA and CDR2 YSLEER. The length of the CDR3 is 16 residues. CDR3: CASSQSSERLGDEQYF. CDR3 coding DNA: TGCGCCAGCAGCCAGTCTTCGGAGCGCCTGGGCGACGAGCAGTACTTC.

The chain recombines TRBV4-3 with TRBJ2-1, with 10 positions matching TRBD2. The trim removed 1 base at V and 3 bases at J, leaving 6 bases unmatched. This CDR3 has 17 amino acids. The germline gives CDR1 LGHNA, CDR2 YSLEER. CDR3 DNA: TGCGCCAGCAGCCAAGGTCCGTCTAGCGGGAGCTACAATGAGCAGTTCTTC. This encodes CASSQGPSSGSYNEQFF.

This chain uses TRBV10-3 with TRBJ2-3; 8 bases map to TRBD2. The V gene end was trimmed by 3 bases and the J gene end by 8 bases; junction bases not matched to a gene: 13. This CDR3 spans 16 amino acids. Germline V gene lookup returns CDR1 ENHRY and CDR2 SYGVKD. The CDR3 region is CAISDQRLGTSGTQYF. The CDR3 region has the DNA TGTGCCATCAGTGATCAGAGGTTGGGAACTAGCGGTACGCAGTATTTT.

The chain combines TRBV18 with TRBJ2-6, with TRBD1 identical over 10 bases. J lost 4 bases, V lost 5 bases, and 11 bases had no gene match. Per germline, CDR1 KGHSH and CDR2 LQKENI. This CDR3 is built from 18 residues. CDR3 protein: CASSSETGGPSGANVLTF. The DNA for the CDR3 is TGTGCCAGCTCATCCGAGACAGGGGGCCCGTCCGGGGCCAACGTCCTGACTTTC.

The chain uses TRBV19 and TRBJ2-3; 8 positions agree with TRBD2. Germline V CDR1 and CDR2: LNHDA, SQIVND (reference sequence). Germline trimming cut 6 bases from V and 5 bases from J; bases unmatched to any gene: 19. The CDR3 is 18 amino acids. In DNA, the CDR3 is TGTGCCAGTAGCCCCCGGGGGTGGCGGGAGGTCCTTGGAGATACGCAGTATTTT. Amino acids: CASSPRGWREVLGDTQYF. The full variable domain, in which reference TRBV19 and TRBJ2-3 provide the parts outside the CDR3, is DGGITQSPKYLFRKEGQNVTLSCEQNLNHDAMYWYRQDPGQGLRLIYYSQIVNDFQKGDIAEGYSVSREKKESFPLTVTSAQKNPTAFYLCASSPRGWREVLGDTQYFGPGTRLTVL.

The chain recombines TRBV30 with TRBJ2-1, with TRBD1 as a possible D gene (5 bases). Trimming pared 2 bases from V and 2 bases from J, leaving 10 bases between. Looked up from germline, CDR1 is GTSNPN and CDR2 is SVGIG (reference sequence). There are 14 residues in the CDR3. The CDR3: CAWSIDSPYNEQFF. The CDR3 DNA is TGTGCCTGGAGTATTGACAGCCCCTACAATGAGCAGTTCTTC.

The chain is built from TRBV15 and TRBJ2-1, with D perhaps TRBD2 (5 bases). Trimming removed 3 bases at V and 6 bases at J, with 18 bases between. Germline lookup yields CDR1 LNHNV and CDR2 YYDKDF (reference sequence). There are 16 residues in the CDR3. The CDR3 loop is CATSRQDLSKGNEQFF. The CDR3 DNA reads as TGTGCCACCAGCAGGCAGGACTTATCTAAGGGCAATGAGCAGTTCTTC.

This chain connects TRBV27 to TRBJ2-5, with 7 bases aligning to TRBD2. The CDR3 covers 15 residues. Losses at the gene ends were 8 bases for V and 1 base for J; bases not matched to a gene: 10. Looked up from germline, CDR1 is MNHEY and CDR2 is SMNVEV (reference sequence). The CDR3 region has the DNA TGTGCCAGCTCGGGCACGGGAGGCCCCCAAGAGACCCAGTACTTC. Amino acid sequence: CASSGTGGPQETQYF.

The chain couples TRBV18 to TRBJ2-1, with 7 positions matching TRBD1. Germline V CDR1 and CDR2: KGHSH, LQKENI. The CDR3 loop spans 14 amino acids. V shed 4 bases and J 7 bases; nucleotides not matched to a gene: 7. The DNA of the CDR3 is TGTGCCAGCTCACGAACAGGGGAAGGGAATGAGCAGTTCTTC. As protein: CASSRTGEGNEQFF.

The chain joins TRBV4-1 to TRBJ2-2, with 9 bases identical to TRBD2. Germline assignment: CDR1 MGHRA and CDR2 YSYEKL. J lost 6 bases, V lost 0 bases, and 17 bases had no gene match. The CDR3 covers 20 residues. The CDR3 DNA follows: TGCGCCAGCAGCCAAGATCATAACAGGGCAATAGCGGGAGTCGCCGGGGAGCTGTTTTTT. Protein product: CASSQDHNRAIAGVAGELFF.

This clone occurred a few times. This chain joins TRBV2 and TRBJ1-2, with D perhaps matching TRBD1 (6 bases). The germline gives CDR1 SNHLY, CDR2 FYNNEI. This CDR3 is 13 amino acids long. The ends were cut back, 7 bases at V and 4 bases at J, with 13 bases in the middle. CDR3 amino acids: CASTRGGIYGYTF. The CDR3 DNA reads TGTGCCAGCACCAGGGGAGGGATCTATGGCTACACCTTC.

The J gene is TRBJ2-2, the V gene TRBV6-5; D is perhaps TRBD2 (6 bases). Germline loops: CDR1 MNHEY, CDR2 SVGAGI. The V and J ends lost 6 bases and 0 bases respectively, with 8 bases between them. CDR3 length: 14 amino acids. The CDR3 sequence is CASRRLANTGELFF. The DNA of the CDR3 is TGTGCCAGCAGAAGACTAGCGAACACCGGGGAGCTGTTTTTT.

This chain uses TRBV28 with TRBJ1-5, with 9 bases identical to TRBD1. This CDR3 has 18 residues. Germline V gives CDR1 MDHEN, CDR2 SYDVKM. Trimming at V came to 1 base and at J to 4 bases, leaving 11 bases not matched to a gene. CDR3 residues: CASSLSGWWGQGNQPQHF. The CDR3 DNA follows: TGTGCCAGCAGTTTATCTGGGTGGTGGGGACAGGGTAATCAGCCCCAGCATTTT.

The sample holds one count of this clone. The chain carries TRBV18 and TRBJ2-2, with 7 bases aligning to TRBD1. CDR3 size: 15 residues. From germline, CDR1 is KGHSH and CDR2 LQKENI. The junction had 8 bases not matched to a gene; V was cut back by 6 bases and J by 4 bases. CDR3 in amino acids: CASSQTGAPTGELFF. The CDR3 DNA reads as TGTGCCAGCTCTCAAACAGGGGCCCCCACCGGGGAGCTGTTTTTT.

J is TRBJ2-1 and V is TRBV4-3, with 11 nucleotides matching TRBD2. The CDR3 runs to 16 residues. Germline V gives CDR1 LGHNA, CDR2 YSLEER. The V and J ends lost 4 bases and 6 bases, in that order; junction bases with no gene match: 8. The CDR3 region is CASSRELAGGLNEQFF. The CDR3 DNA is TGCGCCAGCAGCCGCGAGCTAGCGGGAGGCCTCAATGAGCAGTTCTTC.

The chain recombines TRBV29-1 with TRBJ2-2, with TRBD1 identical over 8 bases. V was clipped by 6 bases and J by 1 base; unmatched bases: 4. The CDR3 runs 14 residues. Germline V CDR1 and CDR2: SQVTM, ANQGSEA. The CDR3 sequence is CSVRTGLNTGELFF. In nucleotides, the CDR3 is TGCAGCGTGCGGACAGGGCTGAACACCGGGGAGCTGTTTTTT.

This clone is classed as medium-sized. The rearrangement uses TRBV30 and TRBJ2-7; no reliable D call. The V gene's germline CDR1 is GTSNPN and CDR2 SVGIG (reference sequence). This CDR3 spans 11 amino acids. V lost 1 base and J lost 5, with 6 bases in between. CDR3 nucleotides: TGTGCCTGGAGTGGGGGTCACGAGCAGTACTTC. Protein: CAWSGGHEQYF. The full variable domain, in which reference TRBV30 and TRBJ2-7 provide the parts outside the CDR3, is SQTIHQWPATLVQPVGSPLSLECTVEGTSNPNLYWYRQAAGRGLQLLFYSVGIGQISSEVPQNLSASRPQDRQFILSSKKLLLSDSGFYLCAWSGGHEQYFGPGTRLTVT.

As DNA, the CDR3 is TGTGCCAGCAGCACAGGGTTGGGCAATCAGCCCCAGCATTTT. Its translation is CASSTGLGNQPQHF. The chain employs TRBV7-9 and TRBJ1-5; the D gene is possibly TRBD1 (6 bases). The CDR3 extends over 14 amino acids. CDR1 and CDR2 (germline): SEHNR, FQNEAQ (reference sequence). The germline V and J ends were trimmed by 5 bases and 2 bases, with 10 bases remaining between them. Drawing the rest from reference TRBV7-9 and TRBJ1-5, the complete variable domain is DTGVSQNPRHKITKRGQNVTFRCDPISEHNRLYWYRQTLGQGPEFLTYFQNEAQLEKSRLLSDRFSAERPKGSFSTLEIQRTEQGDSAMYLCASSTGLGNQPQHFGDGTRLSIL.

The rearrangement joins TRBV19 to TRBJ1-2; 12 bases match TRBD1. Per germline, CDR1 LNHDA and CDR2 SQIVND (reference sequence). The CDR3 sequence is 16 residues long. V shed 5 bases, J shed 5 bases, and the junction held 9 bases outside the gene matches. CDR3 bases: TGTGCCAGTAGTCCCGGGACAGGGGGCGCGGATTATGGCTACACCTTC. Protein: CASSPGTGGADYGYTF.

The chain has TRBV11-3 and TRBJ2-1; 12 bases match TRBD1. Germline V gene lookup returns CDR1 SGHNT and CDR2 YENEEA. This CDR3 has 15 residues. Trimming at V came to 4 bases and at J to 6 bases, leaving 4 bases not matched to a gene. CDR3 DNA sequence: TGTGCCAGCAGCTCCCGGGACAGGGGGCTCAATGAGCAGTTCTTC. It translates to CASSSRDRGLNEQFF.

This chain uses TRBV5-8 with TRBJ2-3, with D possibly being TRBD1 or TRBD2 (6 bases each). The CDR3 is 13 residues long. The germline CDR1 and CDR2 sequences are SGHTS and YDEGEE. Trimming cost V 5 bases and J 6 bases, with 13 bases left between them. CDR3 nucleotide sequence: TGTGCCAGCAGACTTACCGGGGGCGATACGCAGTATTTT. It specifies CASRLTGGDTQYF.

J is TRBJ2-1 and V is TRBV7-2; 7 nucleotides match TRBD2. The trim removed 5 bases at V and 0 bases at J, leaving 4 bases unmatched. Germline loops: CDR1 SGHTA, CDR2 FQGNSA. CDR3 size: 15 residues. The CDR3 protein is CASSHSSGSYNEQFF. The CDR3 region has the DNA TGTGCCAGCAGCCACTCTAGCGGCTCCTACAATGAGCAGTTCTTC.

This clone was seen more than once but under ten times. The CDR3 DNA reads as TGTGCCAGCAGTTTATCTAGGGGGCGAGCTGAAGCTTTCTTT. It translates to CASSLSRGRAEAFF. The chain employs TRBV27 and TRBJ1-1; 7 nucleotides align to TRBD1. V lost 0 bases to trimming and J lost 6 bases; unmatched junction nucleotides: 4. The CDR3 is 14 residues long. Germline V gene data show CDR1 as MNHEY and CDR2 as SMNVEV (reference sequence).

V gene TRBV7-8 combines with J gene TRBJ1-1; tentative D call: TRBD1 (6 bases). Germline assignment: CDR1 SGHVS and CDR2 FQNEAQ. The V gene lost 5 bases and the J gene lost 4 bases, with 17 bases spanning the gap. The CDR3 loop spans 15 amino acids. CDR3: CASSLRQGHGTEAFF. The CDR3 nucleotides read TGTGCCAGCAGCCTGAGGCAGGGGCACGGCACTGAAGCTTTCTTT.

The chain joins TRBV6-4 to TRBJ2-1; TRBD2 is a possible D gene (5 bases). The V gene's germline CDR1 is MRHNA and CDR2 SNTAGT. Trimming removed 0 bases at V and 0 bases at J, with 9 bases between. This CDR3 contains 16 residues. CDR3 bases: TGTGCCAGCAGTGACTCCCTAGCCATCTCCTACAATGAGCAGTTCTTC. The encoded protein is CASSDSLAISYNEQFF.